The clone carrying this T cell receptor beta chain occurred a few times. No antigen is known for it. TCR beta libraries were prepared from cDNA with unique molecular identifiers. TCRdb re-analysed the PCR reads in MiXCR, keeping a single row per CDR3 protein. This sample has about 810,000 distinct CDR3 sequences, with approximately 50% found just once. The sample is drawn from a study of post-analysis software for immune sequencing data. On the study more broadly: Relapsing-remitting, secondary progressive and progressive-relapsing multiple sclerosis courses were included. Findings of the study overall: Compared with controls, patients had more of five TRBV segments, including TRBV5-6, TRBV5-1 and TRBV20-1.

Deletions cut 0 bases from V and 3 bases from J, with 0 bases between. The CDR3 is 12 residues long. The rearrangement links TRBV12-3 or TRBV12-4 to TRBJ1-5; D uncertain. The sample was blood. This receptor was identified in a girl aged 10 to 17 with multiple sclerosis. CDR3: CASSLANQPQHF. The DNA for the CDR3 is TGTGCCAGCAGTTTAGCCAATCAGCCCCAGCATTTT.